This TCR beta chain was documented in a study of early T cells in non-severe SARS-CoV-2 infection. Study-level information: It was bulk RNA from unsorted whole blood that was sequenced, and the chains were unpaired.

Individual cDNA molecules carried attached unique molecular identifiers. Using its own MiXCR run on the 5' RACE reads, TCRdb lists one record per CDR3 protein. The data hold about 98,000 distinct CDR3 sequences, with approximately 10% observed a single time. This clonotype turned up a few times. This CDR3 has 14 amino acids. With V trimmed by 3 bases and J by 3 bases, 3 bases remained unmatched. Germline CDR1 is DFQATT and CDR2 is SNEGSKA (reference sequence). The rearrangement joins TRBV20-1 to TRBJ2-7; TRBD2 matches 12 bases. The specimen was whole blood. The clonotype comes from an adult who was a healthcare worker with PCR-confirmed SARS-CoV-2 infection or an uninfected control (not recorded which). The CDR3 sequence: CSARTSGSNYEQYF. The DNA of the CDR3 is TGCAGTGCTAGGACTAGCGGGAGTAACTACGAGCAGTACTTC.